This paragraph reports one T cell receptor beta chain. This record belongs to a study of T cells expressing NK-cell markers. The germline V gene encodes CDR1 KGHDR and CDR2 SFDVKD. The CDR3 length is 14 residues. TCRdb reprocessed the 5' RACE reads, with one entry per CDR3 protein and no DNA. Listed are about 460,000 distinct CDR3 sequences; more than 1.4% falls within the top ten. The clonotype was recovered from a woman aged 45-65 years in good health. The chain combines TRBV24-1 with TRBJ1-5; TCRdb picks TRBD1, but there is no DNA to check that call. The sequencing input was blood T cells: a sorted CD56 or NKG2C T cell subset, CD4+ or CD8+ T cells, or bulk PBMC T cells (not recorded which). Here the CDR3 reads CATRQGSGNQPQHF.